These 27 T cell receptor beta chains were sequenced from one sample in a study of blood T cell repertoires in COVID-19 (dated by TCRdb to the early 2020s). The protocol used for the library was the immunoSEQ multiplex PCR assay. Here the immuneACCESS table is served through TCRdb, limited to in-frame sequences with V and J called. Missing clones are a known gap in these copies; in checked studies unresolved V genes cover under half, and the rest lacks a known reason. Counted in this sample were approximately 270,000 clones; 80% to 90% of them appeared once. The top ten hold approximately 11% of the sample. The specimen sequenced was peripheral blood. The source of these receptors is a woman between 70 and 85 years old with acute or convalescent COVID-19.

To note about this clone: Other DNA sequences of this sample code for an identical CDR3. The CDR3, as DNA: TGTGCCACCAGCAGAGCCGGGGAAGAGACCCAGTACTTC. The encoded protein is CATSRAGEETQYF. J is TRBJ2-5 and V is TRBV15; D may be TRBD2 (5 bases). V lost 1 base and J lost 3, with 6 bases in between. This CDR3 has 13 residues. Looked up from germline, CDR1 is LNHNV and CDR2 is YYDKDF (reference sequence).

The V call is TRBV19, the J call TRBJ1-5, with 8 bases matching TRBD1. CDR3 length equals 15 residues. Germline CDR1 is LNHDA and CDR2 is SQIVND (reference sequence). V lost 5 bases and J lost 7; bases outside the gene matches: 10. The chain's CDR3 is CASSVGTGKVQPQHF. The DNA of the CDR3 is TGTGCCAGTAGTGTCGGGACAGGAAAGGTACAGCCCCAGCATTTT.

Only one count was recorded for this clone. The chain recombines TRBV6-5 with TRBJ1-1; tentative D call: TRBD1 (6 bases). V was shortened by 8 bases and J by 0 bases, with 10 bases between the two germline ends. The CDR3 consists of 13 residues. The germline gives CDR1 MNHEY, CDR2 SVGAGI. CDR3 DNA sequence: TGTGCCAGCCGGGACACCTTGAACACTGAAGCTTTCTTT. Translating gives CASRDTLNTEAFF.

The genes are TRBV13 and TRBJ2-3; 9 bases line up with TRBD2. Germline CDR1 and CDR2: PRHDT and FYEKMQ (reference sequence). This CDR3 is 16 amino acids long. Trimming cost V 7 bases and J 3 bases; bases outside gene matches: 11. The CDR3 spells CASNQEAGGLTDTQYF. CDR3 DNA: TGTGCCAGCAATCAGGAAGCGGGGGGATTGACAGATACGCAGTATTTT.

V is TRBV2 and J is TRBJ1-5; no reliable D call. CDR3 size: 16 residues. The V gene's germline CDR1 is SNHLY and CDR2 FYNNEI. Trimming shortened V by 0 bases and J by 2 bases, and 11 bases separated the two germline ends. The CDR3 reads CASSEALGQGNQPQHF. The CDR3, as DNA: TGTGCCAGCAGTGAAGCGCTTGGGCAGGGCAATCAGCCCCAGCATTTT. Drawing the rest from reference TRBV2 and TRBJ1-5, the complete variable domain is EPEVTQTPSHQVTQMGQEVILRCVPISNHLYFYWYRQILGQKVEFLVSFYNNEISEKSEIFDDQFSVERPDGSNFTLKIRSTKLEDSAMYFCASSEALGQGNQPQHFGDGTRLSIL.

This clone was counted a single time. The V call is TRBV7-8, the J call TRBJ2-7; the D gene is possibly TRBD1 (5 bases). This CDR3 region has 13 residues. V was clipped by 5 bases and J by 2 bases, with 10 bases between them. CDR1 and CDR2 from the germline V gene are SGHVS and FQNEAQ. The CDR3 DNA sequence: TGTGCCAGCAGCATCCAGGGTGCCTACGAGCAGTACTTC. Translation gives CASSIQGAYEQYF.

The genes are TRBV9 and TRBJ1-2, with D perhaps matching TRBD1 (5 bases). V gave up 0 bases and J gave up 0 bases, with 9 bases separating them. The CDR3 is made up of 15 amino acids. Germline V gives CDR1 SGDLS, CDR2 YYNGEE. The CDR3 here is CASSVAGGTNYGYTF. The CDR3 DNA sequence: TGTGCCAGCAGCGTAGCGGGGGGAACTAACTATGGCTACACCTTC.

This clone was counted a few times. The chain carries TRBV2 and TRBJ2-2; 9 nucleotides line up with TRBD1. The CDR3 runs to 14 residues. Unmatched junction bases numbered 7, after V lost 10 bases and J lost 4 bases. Germline values: CDR1 SNHLY, CDR2 FYNNEI. CDR3 in DNA: TGTGCCACCGGGGACAGGGAGGTCACCGGGGAGCTGTTTTTT. Translation gives CATGDREVTGELFF.

The chain is built from TRBV27 and TRBJ1-1; tentatively, D is TRBD1 (5 bases). The CDR3 is made up of 12 amino acids. The V end was cut by 6 bases, the J end by 4 bases, with 9 bases between. Germline values: CDR1 MNHEY, CDR2 SMNVEV (reference sequence). As DNA, the CDR3 is TGTGCCAGCAGCCCAGGGCTCACTGAAGCTTTCTTT. It codes for CASSPGLTEAFF.

The chain carries TRBV3-1 (or the pseudogene TRBV3-2) and TRBJ1-2, with 9 bases identical to TRBD1. Trimming at V came to 1 base and at J to 5 bases, leaving 14 bases not matched to a gene. The CDR3 has 18 residues. Germline V gene lookup returns CDR1 LGHDT and CDR2 YNNKEL (reference sequence). The CDR3 nucleotides are TGTGCCAGCAGCCAAGGGAGGGACAGGGTATTTTCCCTTTATGGCTACACCTTC. Its translation is CASSQGRDRVFSLYGYTF.

Only a few counts were recorded for this clone. This CDR3 reads CASSIRTDTEAFF. CDR3 nucleotide sequence: TGTGCCAGTAGTATCAGGACAGACACTGAAGCTTTCTTT. This chain uses TRBV19 with TRBJ1-1, with D perhaps TRBD1 (6 bases). The length of the CDR3 is 13 residues. From germline, CDR1 is LNHDA and CDR2 SQIVND (reference sequence). V lost 3 bases and J 3 bases, leaving 8 bases between the germline ends.

To note about this clone: At the DNA level, this CDR3 is encoded by other sequences in the same sample as well. V is TRBV20-1 and J is TRBJ1-2; maybe TRBD1 (5 bases). The CDR3 spans 10 residues. In germline, CDR1 is DFQATT, CDR2 SNEGSKA (reference sequence). The V end lost 3 bases, the J end lost 6 bases, and 5 bases lay between the germline ends. The CDR3 region is CSARTDGYTF. For the CDR3, the DNA is TGCAGTGCTAGGACAGATGGCTACACCTTC.

This clone came up a few times. This chain joins TRBV9 and TRBJ1-4; 9 bases align to TRBD1. Germline assignment: CDR1 SGDLS and CDR2 YYNGEE. After removal of 4 bases from V and 4 bases from J, the junction contained 5 bases not matched to a gene. CDR3 length equals 15 residues. In nucleotides, the CDR3 is TGTGCCAGCAGCCAAGGGACAGGGAATAATGAAAAACTGTTTTTT. Amino acid sequence: CASSQGTGNNEKLFF.

This CDR3 reads CASRPSGLNTGELFF. The CDR3 DNA reads TGTGCCAGCAGGCCGAGCGGCCTAAACACCGGGGAGCTGTTTTTT. The chain is built from TRBV11-2 and TRBJ2-2; possible D gene TRBD2, 5 bases. Trimming pared 6 bases from V and 2 bases from J, leaving 13 bases between. Germline values: CDR1 SGHAT, CDR2 FQNNGV. The CDR3 runs to 15 residues.

Comments on this clone: At the DNA level, this CDR3 is encoded by other sequences in the same sample as well. This chain links TRBV20-1 with TRBJ1-1; D is perhaps TRBD1 (5 bases). Germline V lookup: CDR1 DFQATT, CDR2 SNEGSKA (reference sequence). V lost 3 bases, J lost 11 bases, and 13 bases lay in between. This CDR3 spans 11 amino acids. The CDR3 DNA reads TGCAGTGCTAGCACCCGGGGGGAGGCTTTCTTT. The encoded protein is CSASTRGEAFF.

V and J are TRBV2 and TRBJ1-6, with no clear D. This CDR3 has 15 amino acids. V dropped 3 bases and J dropped 5 bases, with 11 bases sitting between them. Germline V gene lookup returns CDR1 SNHLY and CDR2 FYNNEI. In DNA, the CDR3 is TGTGCCAGCAGTGAGGATACACGGGATAATTCACCCCTCCACTTT. Amino acid sequence: CASSEDTRDNSPLHF.

As concerns this clone: The identical CDR3 is also encoded by other nucleotide sequences in the sample. This chain joins TRBV5-1 and TRBJ2-3, with TRBD1 matching over 7 bases. This CDR3 is 13 amino acids long. V lost 4 bases and J lost 5; bases outside the gene matches: 4. The germline gives CDR1 SGHRS, CDR2 YFSETQ. CDR3 in amino acids: CASSLGGEDTQYF. The CDR3 DNA follows: TGCGCCAGCAGCCTAGGGGGCGAAGATACGCAGTATTTT.

The chain has TRBV6-5 and TRBJ1-1; the match to TRBD1 covers 9 bases. Germline V gene data show CDR1 as MNHEY and CDR2 as SVGAGI. With V trimmed by 7 bases and J by 0 bases, 3 bases remained unmatched. The CDR3 is made up of 14 amino acids. The CDR3 nucleotides are TGTGCCAGCAAAGACAGGGGGATGAACACTGAAGCTTTCTTT. Protein product: CASKDRGMNTEAFF.

V is TRBV7-2 and J is TRBJ1-1, with no clear D. The CDR3 sequence is 13 residues long. The germline gives CDR1 SGHTA, CDR2 FQGNSA. V lost 3 bases and J lost 1, with 6 bases in between. The CDR3 protein is CASSLNRNTEAFF. CDR3 nucleotides: TGTGCCAGCAGCTTGAACAGGAACACTGAAGCTTTCTTT.

This clone appeared a single time. The CDR3 DNA reads as TGTGCCAGCAGCTTAACGTACAGCTCTGGAAACACCATATATTTT. Translating gives CASSLTYSSGNTIYF. The chain carries TRBV7-9 and TRBJ1-3; no firm D call. Trimming stripped 2 bases from V and 0 bases from J, with 8 bases between. The CDR3 covers 15 residues. CDR1 and CDR2 from the germline V gene are SEHNR and FQNEAQ (reference sequence). Full variable domain (rest looked up from reference TRBV7-9 and TRBJ1-3): DTGVSQNPRHKITKRGQNVTFRCDPISEHNRLYWYRQTLGQGPEFLTYFQNEAQLEKSRLLSDRFSAERPKGSFSTLEIQRTEQGDSAMYLCASSLTYSSGNTIYFGEGSWLTVV.

V gene TRBV7-9 combines with J gene TRBJ2-7, with D perhaps TRBD2 (6 bases). The CDR3 is 13 residues long. V was clipped by 5 bases and J by 6 bases, with 14 bases between them. Per germline, CDR1 SEHNR and CDR2 FQNEAQ (reference sequence). CDR3 coding DNA: TGTGCCAGCAGCCCCACTAGCCTTAGCGAGCAGTACTTC. It is translated as CASSPTSLSEQYF.

Only one count was recorded for this clone. Additional DNA sequences in this sample encode the identical CDR3. The chain carries TRBV5-1 and TRBJ1-1; D not certain. The germline gives CDR1 SGHRS, CDR2 YFSETQ. This CDR3 region has 15 residues. Trimming left V 0 bases short and J 0 bases short, with 9 bases between. CDR3 in amino acids: CASSLVGGMNTEAFF. As DNA, the CDR3 is TGCGCCAGCAGCTTGGTTGGAGGGATGAACACTGAAGCTTTCTTT.

The chain has TRBV7-6 and TRBJ2-3; 11 bases agree with TRBD2. The CDR3 consists of 18 residues. The junction had 11 bases not matched to a gene; V was cut back by 4 bases and J by 2 bases. Germline CDR1 SGHVS, CDR2 FNYEAQ. For the CDR3, the DNA is TGTGCCAGCAGCTCCAATCTAGCGGGGGGTCCTTACACAGATACGCAGTATTTT. The encoded protein is CASSSNLAGGPYTDTQYF. Variable domain in full (rest from reference TRBV7-6 and TRBJ2-3): GAGVSQSPRYKVTKRGQDVALRCDPISGHVSLYWYRQALGQGPEFLTYFNYEAQQDKSGLPNDRFSAERPEGSISTLTIQRTEQRDSAMYRCASSSNLAGGPYTDTQYFGPGTRLTVL.

The rearrangement links TRBV14 to TRBJ2-6; D is uncertain. Germline CDR1 reads SGHDN; CDR2 reads FVKESK. This CDR3 has 18 amino acids. Trimming removed 2 bases at V and 0 bases at J, with 14 bases between. The CDR3 spells CASSQQKYALSGANVLTF. For the CDR3, the DNA is TGTGCCAGCAGCCAACAGAAGTACGCCCTCTCTGGGGCCAACGTCCTGACTTTC.

The chain has TRBV6-5 and TRBJ2-7; TRBD2 is a possible D gene (6 bases). CDR1 and CDR2 (germline): MNHEY, SVGAGI. CDR3 size: 15 residues. Trimming stripped 6 bases from V and 1 base from J, with 16 bases between. The CDR3 is CASSLSLAASYEQYF. The CDR3 DNA reads as TGTGCCAGCAGCCTTTCTTTAGCGGCGTCCTACGAGCAGTACTTC.

The table lists this clone with a count of one. The chain has TRBV6-6 and TRBJ2-5, with TRBD2 identical over 11 bases. The V gene's germline CDR1 is MNHNY and CDR2 SVGAGI (reference sequence). The CDR3 runs to 16 residues. Trimming cost V 6 bases and J 2 bases; bases outside gene matches: 8. CDR3 DNA sequence: TGTGCCAGCAGCCCCTTCCGACTAGCGGGGCAAGAGACCCAGTACTTC. This encodes CASSPFRLAGQETQYF.

This chain joins TRBV29-1 and TRBJ2-3; 9 bases fit TRBD2. The V gene end was trimmed by 1 base and the J gene end by 4 bases; junction bases not matched to a gene: 6. CDR3 size: 15 residues. Germline assignment: CDR1 SQVTM and CDR2 ANQGSEA. The CDR3 reads CSVEGGGGAPDTQYF. In DNA, the CDR3 is TGCAGCGTTGAAGGAGGCGGGGGGGCCCCAGATACGCAGTATTTT.